The present entry profiles one TCR beta chain with its context. The antigen is unknown. This record comes from a study of cytomegalovirus exposure and HLA in healthy donors. Overall study findings and caveats: The classifier reportedly diagnosed cytomegalovirus status with high sensitivity and specificity. CMV antigen specificity was confirmed in vitro for a few CMV-associated chains. Earlier analysis found most TCR beta V segments productive about 87% or about 30% of the time. In a later analysis, at a false discovery rate of 0.05, roughly 17,000 TCR beta sequences were associated with HLA alleles.

PCR was performed using 60 Vbeta and 13 Jbeta primers. Sequenced by immunoSEQ multiplex PCR; TCRdb stores in-frame clones only, minus some. This repertoire includes 50,000 to 60,000 clones. Trimming left V 5 bases short and J 8 bases short, with 12 bases between. Germline V gives CDR1 MNHEY, CDR2 SVGAGI. The CDR3 runs to 12 residues. The clonotype was recovered from a woman between 45 and 65 years old in good health and CMV-seropositive. Specimen: PBMCs. This chain joins TRBV6-5 and TRBJ1-2, with D maybe TRBD1 (5 bases). The CDR3 sequence is CASSRGAEGYTF. The CDR3 DNA follows: TGTGCCAGCAGTCGTGGGGCTGAGGGCTACACCTTC.